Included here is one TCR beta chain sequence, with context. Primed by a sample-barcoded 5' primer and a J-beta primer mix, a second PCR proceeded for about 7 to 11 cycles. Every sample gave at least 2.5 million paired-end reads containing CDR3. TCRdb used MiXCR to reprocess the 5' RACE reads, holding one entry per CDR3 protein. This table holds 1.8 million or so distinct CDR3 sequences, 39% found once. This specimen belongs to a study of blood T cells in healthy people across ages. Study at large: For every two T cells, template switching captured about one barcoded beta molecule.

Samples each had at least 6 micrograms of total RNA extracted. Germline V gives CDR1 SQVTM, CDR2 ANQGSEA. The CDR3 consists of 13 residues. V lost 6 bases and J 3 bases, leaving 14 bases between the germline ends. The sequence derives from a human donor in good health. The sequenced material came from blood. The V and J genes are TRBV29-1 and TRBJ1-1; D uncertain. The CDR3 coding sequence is TGCAGCGTCCGAACTGACCTCTACACTGAAGCTTTCTTT. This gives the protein CSVRTDLYTEAFF.